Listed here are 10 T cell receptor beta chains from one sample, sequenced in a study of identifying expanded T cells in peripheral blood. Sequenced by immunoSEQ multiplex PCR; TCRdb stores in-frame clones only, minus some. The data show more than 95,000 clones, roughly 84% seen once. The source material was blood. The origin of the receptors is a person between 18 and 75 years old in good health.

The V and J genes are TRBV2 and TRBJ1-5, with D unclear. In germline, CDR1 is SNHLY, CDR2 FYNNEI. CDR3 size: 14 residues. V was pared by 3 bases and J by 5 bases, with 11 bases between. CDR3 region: CASSDEGWDQPQHF. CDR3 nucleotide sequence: TGTGCCAGCAGTGACGAGGGATGGGATCAGCCCCAGCATTTT.

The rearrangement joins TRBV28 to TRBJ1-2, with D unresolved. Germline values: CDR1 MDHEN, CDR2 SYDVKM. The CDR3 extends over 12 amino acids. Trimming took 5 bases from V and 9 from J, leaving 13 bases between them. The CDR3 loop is CASSPSRGSYTF. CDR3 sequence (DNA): TGTGCCAGCAGTCCCAGTCGTGGGAGCTACACCTTC.

The chain's CDR3 is CASSLGQGGPGELFF. The CDR3 bases are TGTGCCAGCAGCTTAGGGCAGGGAGGTCCCGGGGAGCTGTTTTTT. The rearrangement joins TRBV7-6 to TRBJ2-2; perhaps TRBD2 as D (6 bases). Trimming pared 1 base from V and 6 bases from J, leaving 12 bases between. The CDR3 is 15 residues long. Per germline, CDR1 SGHVS and CDR2 FNYEAQ.

This CDR3 is CASSLAPGNTIYF. CDR3 DNA: TGTGCCAGCAGCTTGGCACCTGGAAACACCATATATTTT. This rearrangement joins TRBV7-2 to TRBJ1-3; D call uncertain. The CDR3 loop spans 13 amino acids. The germline CDR1 and CDR2 sequences are SGHTA and FQGNSA. Trimming cost V 3 bases and J 2 bases, with 5 bases left between them.

In DNA form, the CDR3 reads TGTGCCAGCAGTTATCGGGGGGGGACACAACGGCCACCCCTCCACTTT. This encodes CASSYRGGTQRPPLHF. The chain combines TRBV27 with TRBJ1-6, with TRBD1 as a possible D gene (6 bases). Germline V gives CDR1 MNHEY, CDR2 SMNVEV (reference sequence). The CDR3 runs 16 residues. The V gene lost 4 bases and the J gene lost 11 bases, with 21 bases spanning the gap.

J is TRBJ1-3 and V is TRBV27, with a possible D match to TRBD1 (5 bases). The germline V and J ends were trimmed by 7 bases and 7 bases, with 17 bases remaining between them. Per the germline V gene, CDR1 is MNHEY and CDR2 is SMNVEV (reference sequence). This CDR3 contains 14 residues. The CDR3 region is CASISLLGGNTIYF. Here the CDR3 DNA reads TGTGCCAGCATTTCTCTCCTCGGGGGGAACACCATATATTTT.

CDR3 amino acids: CAWSANQGLPNEKLFF. The CDR3 region has the DNA TGTGCCTGGAGCGCGAACCAGGGGTTACCTAATGAAAAACTGTTTTTT. V and J are TRBV30 and TRBJ1-4; a possible D gene is TRBD1 (6 bases). Germline V gene lookup returns CDR1 GTSNPN and CDR2 SVGIG (reference sequence). The CDR3 sequence is 16 residues long. The V gene lost 3 bases and the J gene lost 3 bases, with 17 bases spanning the gap.

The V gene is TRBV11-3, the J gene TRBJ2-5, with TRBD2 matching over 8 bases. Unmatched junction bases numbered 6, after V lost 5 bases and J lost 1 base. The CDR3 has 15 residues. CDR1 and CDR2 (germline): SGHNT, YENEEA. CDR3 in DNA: TGTGCCAGCAGCGATATAGCGGGAAGCCAAGAGACCCAGTACTTC. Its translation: CASSDIAGSQETQYF.

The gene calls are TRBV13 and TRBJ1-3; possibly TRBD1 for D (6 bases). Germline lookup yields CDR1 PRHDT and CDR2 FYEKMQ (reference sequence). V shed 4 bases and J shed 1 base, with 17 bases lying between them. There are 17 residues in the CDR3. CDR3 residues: CASSSSPQGRSGNTIYF. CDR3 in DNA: TGTGCCAGCAGCTCCTCCCCACAGGGCCGATCTGGAAACACCATATATTTT.

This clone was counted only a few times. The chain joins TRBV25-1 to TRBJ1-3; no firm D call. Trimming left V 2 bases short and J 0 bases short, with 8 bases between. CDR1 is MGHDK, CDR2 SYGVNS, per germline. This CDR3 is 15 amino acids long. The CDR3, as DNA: TGTGCCAGCAGTGAACCCTGGAGCTCTGGAAACACCATATATTTT. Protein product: CASSEPWSSGNTIYF.